The sequence of this TCR beta chain was determined in a study of blood T cell repertoires in COVID-19. Turning to the study itself: Sites in the United States, Italy and Spain provided acute and convalescent COVID-19 samples.

J gave up 4 bases and V 6 bases, and 7 bases lay outside the gene matches. Germline values: CDR1 MNHEY, CDR2 SVGAGI. The CDR3 extends over 14 amino acids. As originally analysed: How many nucleated cells were present was estimated from reference gene primer amplification. The table came from immunoSEQ multiplex PCR; TCRdb's copy has only in-frame clones and leaves some out. V and J calls and clone size follow that table, whereas D and trimming were derived from the DNA. The sample yields 200,000 to 250,000 clones, 70% to 90% seen once. Participant age was roughly 18 to 90 years, and participants resided in roughly 25 US areas. Cohort allocation depended upon clinical history that participants reported.

The sample consisted of PBMCs or T cells enriched from blood (not recorded which). The chain has TRBV6-5 and TRBJ2-3; 7 bases fit TRBD2. The source is a woman in her forties or fifties with acute COVID-19. The DNA for the CDR3 is TGTGCCAGCAGGAAAGCGGGATCGGCAGATACGCAGTATTTT. It codes for CASRKAGSADTQYF.